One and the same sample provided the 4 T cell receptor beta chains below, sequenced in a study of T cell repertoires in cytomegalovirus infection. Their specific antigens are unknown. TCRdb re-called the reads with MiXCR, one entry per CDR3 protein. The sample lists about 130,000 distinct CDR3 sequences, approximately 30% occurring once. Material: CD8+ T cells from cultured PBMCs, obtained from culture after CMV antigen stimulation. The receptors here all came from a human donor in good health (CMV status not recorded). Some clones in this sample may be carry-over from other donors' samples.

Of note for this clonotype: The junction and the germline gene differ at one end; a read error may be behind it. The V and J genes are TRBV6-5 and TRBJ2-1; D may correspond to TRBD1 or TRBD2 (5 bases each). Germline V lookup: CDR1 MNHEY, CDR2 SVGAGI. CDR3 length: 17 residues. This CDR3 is CASSYNVRQGENNGQFF. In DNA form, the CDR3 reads TGTGCCAGCAGTTACAATGTTAGGCAGGGAGAGAACAATGGGCAGTTCTTC.

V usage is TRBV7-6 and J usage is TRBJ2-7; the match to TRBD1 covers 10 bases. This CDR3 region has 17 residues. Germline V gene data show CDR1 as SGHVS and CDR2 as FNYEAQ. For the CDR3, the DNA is TGTAGCAGCCTAGACTCGACAGGGGGCGGCGAACCCTACGAGCAGTACTTC. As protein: CSSLDSTGGGEPYEQYF.

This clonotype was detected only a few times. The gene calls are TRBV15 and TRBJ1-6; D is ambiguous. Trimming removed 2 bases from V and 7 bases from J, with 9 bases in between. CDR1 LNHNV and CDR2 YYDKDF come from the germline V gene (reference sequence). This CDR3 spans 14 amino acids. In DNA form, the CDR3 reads TGTGCCACCAGCAGAACAGATGAAAATTCACCCCTCCACTTT. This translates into CATSRTDENSPLHF.

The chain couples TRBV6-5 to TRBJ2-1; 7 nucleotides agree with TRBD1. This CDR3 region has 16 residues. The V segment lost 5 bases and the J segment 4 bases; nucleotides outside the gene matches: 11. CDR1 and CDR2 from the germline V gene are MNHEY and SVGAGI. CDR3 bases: TGTGCCAGCAGTACGACAGGGTTCAGCGTGTACAATGAGCAGTTCTTC. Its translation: CASSTTGFSVYNEQFF.